This is a list of T cell receptor beta chains from one sample in a study of cytomegalovirus exposure and HLA in healthy donors. Assay used: immunoSEQ multiplex PCR; TCRdb lists only in-frame clones, some missing. This table holds about 120,000 clones, around three fifths found once. Sequenced sample: PBMCs. The source of these receptors is a woman aged 35 to 49 in good health and CMV-seropositive. The CDR3 runs from the conserved cysteine through the conserved F or W. The order of the fields is clone size, J gene, V gene, D gene, CDR3 DNA, CDR3 protein. D genes are given only for firm matches. Clone size is shown for a subset of rows, as once, few, many or a class of expanded clone.

clone_size: NA; j_call: TRBJ1-2; v_call: TRBV7-8; d_call: TRBD1; cdr3_nt: TGTGCCAGCAGCTCAGACAGGGGGCATTCTGGCTACACCTTC; cdr3_aa: CASSSDRGHSGYTF
clone_size: NA; j_call: TRBJ1-2; v_call: TRBV5-6; d_call: TRBD1; cdr3_nt: TGTGCCAGCAGCTTCCGGGACAGAGGCTCCAATGACTATGGCTACACCTTC; cdr3_aa: CASSFRDRGSNDYGYTF
clone_size: NA; j_call: TRBJ2-1; v_call: TRBV14; d_call: NA; cdr3_nt: TGTGCCAGCAGCCCTCACCGGGACTCCAACTACAATGAGCAGTTCTTC; cdr3_aa: CASSPHRDSNYNEQFF
clone_size: NA; j_call: TRBJ2-3; v_call: TRBV7-3; d_call: TRBD2; cdr3_nt: TGTGCCAGCAGCCCAGCGGGAGGGGGCACAGATACGCAGTATTTT; cdr3_aa: CASSPAGGGTDTQYF
clone_size: NA; j_call: TRBJ2-7; v_call: TRBV5-1; d_call: TRBD1; cdr3_nt: TGCGCCAGCAGCAGGGGACAGGCCCTGGGCGAGCAGTACTTC; cdr3_aa: CASSRGQALGEQYF
clone_size: NA; j_call: TRBJ2-2; v_call: TRBV7-8; d_call: NA; cdr3_nt: TGTGCCAGCAGATCAAGACAGGCGTCGGCCACCGGGGAGCTGTTTTTT; cdr3_aa: CASRSRQASATGELFF
clone_size: NA; j_call: TRBJ2-3; v_call: TRBV27; d_call: NA; cdr3_nt: TGTGCCAGCAGTTTCTCAGATACGCAGTATTTT; cdr3_aa: CASSFSDTQYF
clone_size: NA; j_call: TRBJ1-3; v_call: TRBV5-1; d_call: TRBD1; cdr3_nt: TGCGCCAGCCGAGAGGCAGGGGGCTACACCATATATTTT; cdr3_aa: CASREAGGYTIYF
clone_size: once; j_call: TRBJ1-1; v_call: TRBV5-4; d_call: NA; cdr3_nt: TGTGCCAGCAGCTTCCAGGGCGGGATGACTGAAGCTTTCTTT; cdr3_aa: CASSFQGGMTEAFF
clone_size: NA; j_call: TRBJ2-1; v_call: TRBV15; d_call: NA; cdr3_nt: TGTGCCACCAGCAGAGACGCTAGCGATAATGAGCAGTTCTTC; cdr3_aa: CATSRDASDNEQFF
clone_size: few; j_call: TRBJ2-3; v_call: TRBV27; d_call: TRBD2; cdr3_nt: TGTGCCAGCAGTCTGACTAGCGCTAACACAGATACGCAGTATTTT; cdr3_aa: CASSLTSANTDTQYF
clone_size: NA; j_call: TRBJ1-1; v_call: TRBV6-5; d_call: NA; cdr3_nt: TGTGCCAGCAGTTACATAGGACACGGTGAAGCTTTCTTT; cdr3_aa: CASSYIGHGEAFF
clone_size: NA; j_call: TRBJ2-2; v_call: TRBV28; d_call: NA; cdr3_nt: TGTGCCAGCAGTTGGCAGGGGAACACCGGGGAGCTGTTTTTT; cdr3_aa: CASSWQGNTGELFF
clone_size: NA; j_call: TRBJ2-1; v_call: TRBV10-1; d_call: TRBD2; cdr3_nt: TGCGCCAGCAGTGAGGGAACTAGCGGGAGCCCGACTGGGCATGAGCAGTTCTTC; cdr3_aa: CASSEGTSGSPTGHEQFF
clone_size: once; j_call: TRBJ1-4; v_call: TRBV5-1; d_call: TRBD1; cdr3_nt: TGCGCCAGCGGACAGGGCACTAATGAAAAACTGTTTTTT; cdr3_aa: CASGQGTNEKLFF
clone_size: few; j_call: TRBJ2-1; v_call: TRBV11-3; d_call: TRBD1; cdr3_nt: TGTGCCAGCAGCTTAGGAAGGGGGCGAATCAATGAGCAGTTCTTC; cdr3_aa: CASSLGRGRINEQFF
clone_size: NA; j_call: TRBJ2-7; v_call: TRBV5-1; d_call: TRBD1; cdr3_nt: TGCGCCAGCAGCCCCGGGACAGGGGTAGTCGGCTACGAGCAGTACTTC; cdr3_aa: CASSPGTGVVGYEQYF
clone_size: NA; j_call: TRBJ2-7; v_call: TRBV5-1; d_call: NA; cdr3_nt: TGCGCCAGCAGCTTGGGTCAGGGCGAAGAGTACTTC; cdr3_aa: CASSLGQGEEYF
clone_size: NA; j_call: TRBJ1-6; v_call: TRBV11-2; d_call: TRBD1; cdr3_nt: TGTGCCAGCAGCCCCCGGACAGGGACCAGCTCCTATAATTCACCCCTCCACTTT; cdr3_aa: CASSPRTGTSSYNSPLHF
clone_size: NA; j_call: TRBJ1-4; v_call: TRBV7-9; d_call: NA; cdr3_nt: TGTTCCAGCAGCTTTGGAGGGGTTAATGAAAAACTGTTTTTT; cdr3_aa: CSSSFGGVNEKLFF
clone_size: NA; j_call: TRBJ2-7; v_call: TRBV19; d_call: TRBD1; cdr3_nt: TGTGCCAGTAGTCCGGCCACGGGGACAGGGGGCGTGGAGCAGTACTTC; cdr3_aa: CASSPATGTGGVEQYF
clone_size: NA; j_call: TRBJ2-3; v_call: TRBV5-6; d_call: NA; cdr3_nt: TGTGCCAGCAGCTTGGCACGACAGAGCTCTAGCACAGATACGCAGTATTTT; cdr3_aa: CASSLARQSSSTDTQYF